What follows are 24 T cell receptor beta chains derived from one specimen sequenced in a study of CD8 T cells in ankylosing spondylitis. General study points: A motif of under 10 highly homologous TCR beta variants was seen as apparently characteristic of ankylosing spondylitis blood.

The antigens of these receptors remain unknown. From the 5' RACE reads, TCRdb called clonotypes with MiXCR, one entry per CDR3 protein. Of approximately 500,000 distinct CDR3 sequences listed, about 13% are singletons. The specimen was blood, either unsorted or a sorted T cell fraction (not recorded which). These receptors originate from a male donor with ankylosing spondylitis.

The table lists this clonotype with many counts. J is TRBJ2-1 and V is TRBV7-8; D is possibly TRBD1 or TRBD2 (6 bases each). This CDR3 spans 16 amino acids. The V end lost 0 bases, the J end lost 8 bases, and 17 bases lay between the germline ends. CDR1 SGHVS and CDR2 FQNEAQ come from the germline V gene. The CDR3 DNA is TGTGCCAGCAGCTTAGCGAGGGGGACTTACGTGGATGAGCAGTTCTTC. Amino acid sequence: CASSLARGTYVDEQFF.

This clonotype was detected only a few times. The chain links TRBV4-1 to TRBJ1-2, with 11 bases matching TRBD1. The junction had 8 bases not matched to a gene; V was cut back by 4 bases and J by 4 bases. This CDR3 is 16 amino acids long. Germline assignment: CDR1 MGHRA and CDR2 YSYEKL. The CDR3 loop reads CASSPAGTGGIYGYTF. In DNA form, the CDR3 reads TGCGCCAGCAGCCCCGCCGGGACAGGGGGGATCTATGGCTACACCTTC.

The chain couples TRBV20-1 to TRBJ1-2; D gene uncertain. V shed 3 bases and J shed 0 bases, with 8 bases lying between them. CDR1 is DFQATT, CDR2 SNEGSKA, per germline (reference sequence). The CDR3 contains 13 residues. The CDR3, as DNA: TGCAGTGCTAGTTACAGTACTAACTATGGCTACACCTTC. This gives the protein CSASYSTNYGYTF.

The chain has TRBV5-1 and TRBJ2-3; 10 bases map to TRBD2. Germline V lookup: CDR1 SGHRS, CDR2 YFSETQ. The length of the CDR3 is 17 residues. V lost 0 bases and J lost 3; bases outside the gene matches: 7. Here the CDR3 reads CASSLALAGVVTDTQYF. CDR3 DNA sequence: TGCGCCAGCAGCTTGGCGCTAGCGGGAGTAGTGACAGATACGCAGTATTTT.

In regard to this clonotype: A read error is possible here, since a much larger clone lies one base away. The chain links TRBV5-1 to TRBJ1-5, with D possibly TRBD1 on 5 matching bases. The germline V gene encodes CDR1 SGHRS and CDR2 YFSETQ. CDR3 length: 14 residues. The CDR3 is CASSLGGPYQLQHF. CDR3 sequence (DNA): TGCGCCAGCAGCTTGGGGGGACCGTATCAGCTCCAGCATTTT.

CDR3 sequence: CASTKLGTDTQYF. DNA for the CDR3: TGCGCCAGCACGAAGCTGGGCACAGATACGCAGTATTTT. The chain recombines TRBV10-2 with TRBJ2-3; D ambiguous. Trimming pared 7 bases from V and 1 base from J, leaving 9 bases between. The V gene's germline CDR1 is WSHSY and CDR2 SAAADI. The CDR3 has 13 residues.

The chain joins TRBV27 to TRBJ2-7; TRBD1 might be the D (5 bases). CDR3 length: 13 amino acids. In germline, CDR1 is MNHEY, CDR2 SMNVEV (reference sequence). The ends were cut back, 0 bases at V and 7 bases at J, with 10 bases in the middle. The CDR3 sequence: CASSLSIPGEQYF. The CDR3, as DNA: TGTGCCAGCAGTTTATCGATCCCAGGGGAGCAGTACTTC.

This clonotype came up a few times. V gene TRBV5-4 combines with J gene TRBJ2-4, with 8 bases that match TRBD2. Trimming cost V 2 bases and J 3 bases; bases outside gene matches: 4. Per germline, CDR1 SGHNT and CDR2 YYREEE (reference sequence). The CDR3 is made up of 15 amino acids. Here the CDR3 reads CASSFGAGVKNIQYF. As DNA, the CDR3 is TGTGCCAGCAGCTTTGGAGCGGGAGTCAAAAACATTCAGTACTTC.

The DNA of the CDR3 is TGCAGTGCTAGAGACCCGGGGCCTTTCGGCACCGGGGAGCTGTTTTTT. Amino acid sequence: CSARDPGPFGTGELFF. J is TRBJ2-2 and V is TRBV20-1; D tentatively fits TRBD1 or TRBD2 (5 bases each). V lost 0 bases to trimming and J lost 4 bases, with 15 bases between them. Germline values: CDR1 DFQATT, CDR2 SNEGSKA (reference sequence). The CDR3 length is 16 residues.

This clonotype was found a few times. The chain employs TRBV29-1 and TRBJ1-6; D might be TRBD1 (6 bases). V lost 6 bases and J 5 bases, leaving 14 bases between the germline ends. CDR1 SQVTM and CDR2 ANQGSEA come from the germline V gene. The CDR3 contains 14 residues. The CDR3 DNA reads as TGCAGCGTGGCTTTCGGGGGCGATAATTCACCCCTCCACTTT. As protein: CSVAFGGDNSPLHF.

This clonotype was counted between two and nine times. CDR3: CASLRDRADTGELFF. The CDR3 DNA reads TGTGCCAGCCTCAGGGACCGGGCCGACACCGGGGAGCTGTTTTTT. The V call is TRBV27, the J call TRBJ2-2; D tentatively reads TRBD1 or TRBD2 (5 bases each). Trimming cost V 8 bases and J 3 bases, with 16 bases left between them. The CDR3 totals 15 residues. The germline gives CDR1 MNHEY, CDR2 SMNVEV (reference sequence).

This clonotype was counted ten times or more. This chain uses TRBV3-1 with TRBJ2-2, with D possibly matching TRBD2 (7 bases). This CDR3 has 17 residues. The ends were cut back, 3 bases at V and 3 bases at J, with 17 bases in the middle. CDR1 is LGHDT and CDR2 is YNNKEL in the germline V gene (reference sequence). This CDR3 reads CASSQNPAGADTGELFF. The CDR3 DNA follows: TGTGCCAGCAGCCAGAACCCCGCGGGGGCGGACACCGGGGAGCTGTTTTTT.

The chain carries TRBV30 and TRBJ2-3; D not certain. CDR3 size: 13 residues. V lost 0 bases and J lost 1, with 5 bases in between. The germline CDR1 and CDR2 sequences are GTSNPN and SVGIG (reference sequence). The CDR3 here is CAWSVTGTDTQYF. CDR3 in DNA: TGTGCCTGGAGTGTAACCGGCACAGATACGCAGTATTTT. Full variable domain (missing parts from reference TRBV30 and TRBJ2-3): SQTIHQWPATLVQPVGSPLSLECTVEGTSNPNLYWYRQAAGRGLQLLFYSVGIGQISSEVPQNLSASRPQDRQFILSSKKLLLSDSGFYLCAWSVTGTDTQYFGPGTRLTVL.

The sample holds a few counts of this clonotype. The J gene is TRBJ1-5, the V gene TRBV4-2; 7 bases agree with TRBD1. Germline V gene lookup returns CDR1 LGHNA and CDR2 YNFKEQ. Unmatched junction bases numbered 8, after V lost 3 bases and J lost 6 bases. The CDR3 loop spans 15 amino acids. The CDR3 loop reads CASSQVTGEGQPQHF. In nucleotides, the CDR3 is TGTGCCAGCAGCCAGGTTACAGGGGAAGGTCAGCCCCAGCATTTT.

This clonotype was picked up a small number of times. The chain joins TRBV2 to TRBJ2-7, with 11 bases matching TRBD1. Trimming at V came to 8 bases and at J to 5 bases, leaving 20 bases not matched to a gene. CDR1 is SNHLY and CDR2 is FYNNEI in the germline V gene. CDR3 size: 18 residues. The CDR3: CASGPDIIGTGGSHEQYV. CDR3 sequence (DNA): TGTGCCAGCGGACCCGATATTATCGGGACAGGGGGGTCCCACGAGCAGTACGTC.

This clonotype came up a few times. The rearrangement links TRBV14 to TRBJ1-2; D call uncertain. Trimming took 1 base from V and 8 from J, leaving 17 bases between them. CDR3 length: 15 amino acids. CDR1 SGHDN and CDR2 FVKESK come from the germline V gene. The DNA for the CDR3 is TGTGCCAGCAGCCAAGTCGGCGGGGTAAGACGAGGCTACACCTTC. Translated, it gives CASSQVGGVRRGYTF.

The rearrangement uses TRBV28 and TRBJ2-7, with no clear D. In germline, CDR1 is MDHEN, CDR2 SYDVKM. V lost 5 bases and J lost 4, with 3 bases in between. CDR3 length equals 10 residues. This CDR3 reads CASSAYEQYF. DNA of the CDR3: TGTGCCAGCAGTGCATACGAGCAGTACTTC.

The chain has TRBV20-1 and TRBJ1-1, with D hard to call. Germline lookup yields CDR1 DFQATT and CDR2 SNEGSKA (reference sequence). V lost 5 bases and J lost 1, with 14 bases in between. This CDR3 comprises 14 residues. CDR3 DNA sequence: TGCAGTGCTTCTGTATCGGAGCGGAACACTGAAGCTTTCTTT. It is translated as CSASVSERNTEAFF.

In its sample, this clonotype was seen a few times. The chain recombines TRBV20-1 with TRBJ1-5; no clear D gene. CDR1 is DFQATT and CDR2 is SNEGSKA in the germline V gene (reference sequence). The V and J ends lost 3 bases and 4 bases respectively, with 16 bases between them. This CDR3 has 15 residues. CDR3 in DNA: TGCAGTGCTAGCCCGCGGGGTACTTGGAATCAGCCCCAGCATTTT. The encoded protein is CSASPRGTWNQPQHF.

The chain joins TRBV12-3 or TRBV12-4 to TRBJ2-1; D tentatively reads TRBD1 or TRBD2 (5 bases each). V was pared by 7 bases and J by 3 bases, with 19 bases between. CDR3 size: 16 residues. This CDR3 is CASTRLSGANYNEQFF. CDR3 bases: TGTGCCAGCACTCGGTTATCCGGGGCGAACTACAATGAGCAGTTCTTC.

This clonotype was detected only a few times. The DNA for the CDR3 is TGTGCCAGCAGCTTAGGGGCCGGGACTAGCGATACGCAGTATTTT. Residues: CASSLGAGTSDTQYF. The rearrangement uses TRBV7-8 and TRBJ2-3; 9 bases line up with TRBD2. The J segment lost 6 bases and the V segment lost 1 base, leaving 5 bases of the junction unmatched. The CDR3 has 15 amino acids. CDR1 is SGHVS, CDR2 FQNEAQ, per germline.

This clonotype was seen a handful of times. This sequence joins TRBV5-1 and TRBJ2-4; 7 bases match TRBD1. Trimming at V came to 0 bases and at J to 1 base, leaving 4 bases not matched to a gene. The germline V gene encodes CDR1 SGHRS and CDR2 YFSETQ. This CDR3 is 16 amino acids long. The DNA of the CDR3 is TGCGCCAGCAGCTTGGCCCGGGACAGCGCCAAAAACATTCAGTACTTC. It codes for CASSLARDSAKNIQYF.

This clonotype came up many times. V usage is TRBV5-1 and J usage is TRBJ2-2, with D perhaps TRBD2 (5 bases). V shed 4 bases and J shed 7 bases, with 17 bases lying between them. The CDR3 spans 15 residues. Germline V CDR1 and CDR2: SGHRS, YFSETQ. The CDR3 bases are TGCGCCAGCAGCCCACTAGAGAGGTCAAGCGGGGAGCTGTTTTTT. Residues: CASSPLERSSGELFF.

This clonotype was recorded a few times. The chain links TRBV10-2 to TRBJ1-1; D is unclear. The germline V gene encodes CDR1 WSHSY and CDR2 SAAADI. V lost 2 bases, J lost 11 bases, and 12 bases lay in between. The CDR3 has 12 amino acids. DNA of the CDR3: TGCGCCAGCAGTGAGACTGTGCTGAATGCTTTCTTT. This translates into CASSETVLNAFF.